The entry that follows covers one TCR beta chain sequence. What it recognizes is unknown. Several immunoSEQ plates received, in even portions, the genomic DNA of each subset. This table comes from immunoSEQ multiplex PCR, and its TCRdb copy is limited to in-frame clones, with some not included. The sample has about 87,000 clones; about half are singletons. This sample was included in a study of shared clonotypes between healthy human individuals. Study-level background: Those who served as donors were a couple of women and a few men between the ages of 18 and 49. The study's findings and limits: Tissue TCR repertoires likely differ from these blood-only repertoires. Clonotype sharing among donors was expected to depend on sequencing depth.

This CDR3 comprises 14 residues. Trimming at V came to 4 bases and at J to 0 bases, leaving 2 bases not matched to a gene. Germline-derived CDR1 and CDR2 are SEHNR and FQNEAQ (reference sequence). This TCR derives from a woman aged 40 to 50 in good health. Some clones in this sample may be carry-over from other donors' samples. Material for sequencing was PBMCs. This chain uses TRBV7-9 with TRBJ2-5; 7 bases are shared with TRBD1. CDR3 in DNA: TGTGCCAGCAGCTGGGACAGCTACCAAGAGACCCAGTACTTC. Protein sequence: CASSWDSYQETQYF.